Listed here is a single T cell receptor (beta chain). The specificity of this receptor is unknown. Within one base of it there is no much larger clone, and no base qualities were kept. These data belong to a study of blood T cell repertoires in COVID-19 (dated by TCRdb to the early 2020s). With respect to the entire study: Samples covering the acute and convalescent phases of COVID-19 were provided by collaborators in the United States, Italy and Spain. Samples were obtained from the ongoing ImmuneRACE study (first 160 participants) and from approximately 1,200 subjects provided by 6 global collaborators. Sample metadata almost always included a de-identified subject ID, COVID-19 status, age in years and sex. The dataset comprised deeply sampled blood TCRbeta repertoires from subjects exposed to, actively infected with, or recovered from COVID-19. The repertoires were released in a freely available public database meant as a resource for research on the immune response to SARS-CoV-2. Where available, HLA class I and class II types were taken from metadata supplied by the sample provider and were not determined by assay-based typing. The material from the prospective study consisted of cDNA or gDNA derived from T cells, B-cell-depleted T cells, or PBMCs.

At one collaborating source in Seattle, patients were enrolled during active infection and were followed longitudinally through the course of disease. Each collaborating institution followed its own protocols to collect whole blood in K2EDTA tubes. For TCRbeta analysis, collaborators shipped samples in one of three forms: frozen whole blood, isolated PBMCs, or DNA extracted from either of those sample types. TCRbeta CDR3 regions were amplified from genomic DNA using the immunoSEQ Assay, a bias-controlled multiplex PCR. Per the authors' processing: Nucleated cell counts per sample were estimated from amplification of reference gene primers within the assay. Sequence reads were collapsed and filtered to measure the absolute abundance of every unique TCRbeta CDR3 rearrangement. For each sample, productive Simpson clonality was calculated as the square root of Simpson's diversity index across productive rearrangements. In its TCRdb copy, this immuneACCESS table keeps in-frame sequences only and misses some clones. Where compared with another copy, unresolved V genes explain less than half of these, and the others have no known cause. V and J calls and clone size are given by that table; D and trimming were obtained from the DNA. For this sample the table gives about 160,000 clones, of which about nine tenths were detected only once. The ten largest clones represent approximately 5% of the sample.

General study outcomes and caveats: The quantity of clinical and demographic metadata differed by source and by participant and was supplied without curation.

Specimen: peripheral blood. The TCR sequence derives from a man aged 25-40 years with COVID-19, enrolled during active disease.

The CDR3 region reads CASRLMNTEAFF. The base sequence is TGTGCCAGCCGCCTAATGAACACTGAAGCTTTCTTT. The rearrangement combines TRBV28 with TRBJ1-1; confidence is insufficient to name the D gene. For CDR1 and CDR2, the germline V gene lists MDHEN and SYDVKM. The V and J ends are trimmed by 8 bases and 0 bases, leaving 7 bases between them. The CDR3 goes from the cysteine to the phenylalanine over 12 residues. Kept here is only the CDR3 DNA, which spans 36 bases and is read in frame from base 1.